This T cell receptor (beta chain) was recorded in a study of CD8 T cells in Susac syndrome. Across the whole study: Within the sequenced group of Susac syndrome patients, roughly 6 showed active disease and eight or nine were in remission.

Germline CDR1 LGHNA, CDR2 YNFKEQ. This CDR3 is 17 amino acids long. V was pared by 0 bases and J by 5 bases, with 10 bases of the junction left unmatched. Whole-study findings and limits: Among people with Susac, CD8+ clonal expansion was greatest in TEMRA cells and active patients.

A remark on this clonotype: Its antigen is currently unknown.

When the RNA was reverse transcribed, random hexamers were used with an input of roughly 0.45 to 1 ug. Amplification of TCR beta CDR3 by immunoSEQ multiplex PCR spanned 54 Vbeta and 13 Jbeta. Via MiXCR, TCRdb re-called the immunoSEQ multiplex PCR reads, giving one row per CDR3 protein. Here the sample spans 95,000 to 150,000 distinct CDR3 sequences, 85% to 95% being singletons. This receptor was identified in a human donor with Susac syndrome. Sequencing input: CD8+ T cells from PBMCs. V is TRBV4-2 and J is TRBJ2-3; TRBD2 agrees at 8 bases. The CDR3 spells CASSQDSRGGLVDTQYF. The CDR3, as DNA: TGTGCCAGCAGCCAAGATTCCCGGGGGGGCCTGGTAGATACGCAGTATTTT.